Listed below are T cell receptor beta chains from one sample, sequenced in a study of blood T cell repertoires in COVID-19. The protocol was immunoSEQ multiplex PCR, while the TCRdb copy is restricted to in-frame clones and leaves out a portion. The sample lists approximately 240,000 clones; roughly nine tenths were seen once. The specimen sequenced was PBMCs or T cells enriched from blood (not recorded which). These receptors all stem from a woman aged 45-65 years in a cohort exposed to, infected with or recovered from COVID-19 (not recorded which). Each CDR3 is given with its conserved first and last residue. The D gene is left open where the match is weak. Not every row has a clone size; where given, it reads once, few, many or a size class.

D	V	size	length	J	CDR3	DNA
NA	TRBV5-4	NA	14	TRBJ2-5	CASSLEQGQETQYF	TGTGCCAGCAGCTTGGAACAGGGCCAAGAGACCCAGTACTTC
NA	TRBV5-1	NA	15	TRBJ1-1	CASSLIPGVNTEAFF	TGCGCCAGCAGCTTGATCCCCGGGGTGAACACTGAAGCTTTCTTT
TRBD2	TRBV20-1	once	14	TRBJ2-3	CSASVAGGPDTQYF	TGCAGTGCTAGTGTAGCGGGGGGGCCAGATACGCAGTATTTT
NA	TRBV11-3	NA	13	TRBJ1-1	CASSSGMNTEAFF	TGTGCCAGCAGTTCAGGAATGAACACTGAAGCTTTCTTT
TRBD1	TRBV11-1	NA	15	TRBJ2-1	CASSSRQGAPNEQFF	TGTGCCAGCAGCTCCCGACAGGGGGCTCCCAATGAGCAGTTCTTC
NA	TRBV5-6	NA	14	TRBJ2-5	CASSAGRPWETQYF	TGTGCCAGCAGCGCTGGGCGTCCTTGGGAGACCCAGTACTTC
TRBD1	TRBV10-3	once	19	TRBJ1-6	CAISRDGQGQVPNNSPLHF	TGTGCCATCAGCAGAGACGGACAGGGTCAGGTACCAAATAATTCACCCCTCCACTTT
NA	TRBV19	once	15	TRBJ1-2	CASSIDVQKNYGYTF	TGTGCCAGTAGTATAGATGTCCAGAAAAACTATGGCTACACCTTC
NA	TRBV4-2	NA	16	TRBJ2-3	CASSQDGSGFTDTQYF	TGTGCCAGCAGCCAAGATGGGTCAGGATTCACAGATACGCAGTATTTT
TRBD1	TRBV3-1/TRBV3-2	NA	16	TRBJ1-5	CASSRTDRGGPQPQHF	TGTGCCAGCAGCCGTACGGACAGGGGAGGGCCTCAGCCCCAGCATTTT
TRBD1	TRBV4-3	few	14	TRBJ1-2	CASRRQGAAYGYTF	TGCGCCAGCAGAAGACAGGGAGCTGCGTATGGCTACACCTTC
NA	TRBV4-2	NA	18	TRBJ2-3	CASSQDRRVRVFADTQYF	TGTGCCAGCAGCCAAGATAGGAGGGTCAGGGTTTTCGCAGATACGCAGTATTTT
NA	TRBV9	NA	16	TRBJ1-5	CASSVSSGINGQPQHF	TGTGCCAGCAGCGTATCCTCCGGGATAAATGGTCAGCCCCAGCATTTT
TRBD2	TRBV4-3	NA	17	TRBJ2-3	CASSQDRGTSIKATQYF	TGCGCCAGCAGCCAAGATCGTGGGACTAGCATTAAGGCTACGCAGTATTTT
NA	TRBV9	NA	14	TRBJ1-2	CASSNPGANYGYTF	TGTGCCAGCAGCAACCCGGGAGCTAACTATGGCTACACCTTC
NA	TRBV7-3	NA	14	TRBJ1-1	CASSPTPRGTEAFF	TGTGCCAGCAGCCCGACACCTAGGGGGACTGAAGCTTTCTTT
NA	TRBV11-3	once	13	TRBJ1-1	CASSLGGGKEAFF	TGTGCCAGCAGCTTAGGAGGAGGGAAGGAAGCTTTCTTT
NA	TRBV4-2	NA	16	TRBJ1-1	CASSHLTGLGNTEAFF	TGTGCCAGCAGCCATTTAACAGGGTTGGGGAACACTGAAGCTTTCTTT
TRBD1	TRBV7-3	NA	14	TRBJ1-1	CASSLKQGFGEAFF	TGTGCCAGCAGCCTAAAACAGGGGTTCGGTGAAGCTTTCTTT
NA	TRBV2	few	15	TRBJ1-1	CASSEDGTTNTEAFF	TGTGCCAGCAGTGAGGATGGGACAACTAACACTGAAGCTTTCTTT
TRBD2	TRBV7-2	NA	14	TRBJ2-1	CASSPGLAALPPFF	TGTGCCAGCAGCCCGGGTCTAGCGGCCCTCCCACCGTTCTTC
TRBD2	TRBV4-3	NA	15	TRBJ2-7	CASSQQRGPFYEQYF	TGCGCCAGCAGCCAGCAGCGGGGGCCTTTCTACGAGCAGTACTTC
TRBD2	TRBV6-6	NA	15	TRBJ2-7	CASSLSGGGSYEQYF	TGTGCCAGCAGTCTTAGCGGGGGCGGCTCCTACGAGCAGTACTTC
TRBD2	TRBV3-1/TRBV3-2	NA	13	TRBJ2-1	CASSTTTSGEQFF	TGTGCCAGCAGCACAACTACTAGCGGCGAGCAGTTCTTC
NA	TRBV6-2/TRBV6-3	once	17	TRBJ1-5	CASSSRSTFFGNQPQHF	TGTGCCAGCAGTTCCCGCTCGACATTCTTTGGTAATCAGCCCCAGCATTTT
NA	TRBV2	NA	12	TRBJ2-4	CASSPDSNIQYF	TGTGCCAGCAGCCCAGACAGCAACATTCAGTACTTC
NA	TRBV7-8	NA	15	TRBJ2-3	CASSLDGRTADTQYF	TGTGCCAGCAGCTTAGATGGGAGGACTGCAGATACGCAGTATTTT
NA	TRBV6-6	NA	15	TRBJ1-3	CASSYSRGHQGTIYF	TGTGCCAGCAGTTACTCGAGGGGACACCAAGGCACCATATATTTT
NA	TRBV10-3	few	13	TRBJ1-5	CAISGGTDQPQHF	TGTGCCATCAGTGGCGGGACGGATCAGCCCCAGCATTTT
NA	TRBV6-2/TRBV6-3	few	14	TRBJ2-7	CASSPTERPYEQYF	TGTGCCAGCAGTCCGACAGAACGACCCTACGAGCAGTACTTC
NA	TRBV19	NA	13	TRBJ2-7	CASSMRTGGEQYF	TGTGCCAGTAGTATGAGGACCGGGGGCGAGCAGTACTTC
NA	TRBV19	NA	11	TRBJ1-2	CATLRGGGYTF	TGTGCCACCCTCAGGGGTGGTGGCTACACCTTC
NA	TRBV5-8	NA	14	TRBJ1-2	CASSEGRADYGYTF	TGTGCCAGCAGCGAAGGCAGGGCTGATTATGGCTACACCTTC
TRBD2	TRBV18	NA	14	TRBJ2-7	CASSQGAGGREQYF	TGTGCCAGCTCACAGGGAGCGGGGGGGCGCGAGCAGTACTTC
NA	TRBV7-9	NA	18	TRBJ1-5	CASSLVRGGTWSNQPQHF	TGTGCCAGCAGCTTAGTTAGAGGAGGGACTTGGAGCAATCAGCCCCAGCATTTT
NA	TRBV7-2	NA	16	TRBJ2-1	CASSFTYTRSYNEQFF	TGTGCCAGCAGCTTCACATATACCCGCTCCTACAATGAGCAGTTCTTC
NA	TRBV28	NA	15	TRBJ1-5	CASRNRRDYYQPQHF	TGTGCCAGCCGAAACCGACGGGATTATTATCAGCCCCAGCATTTT
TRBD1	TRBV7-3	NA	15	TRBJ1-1	CASSPAGGLNTEAFF	TGTGCCAGCAGCCCGGCAGGGGGCTTGAACACTGAAGCTTTCTTT
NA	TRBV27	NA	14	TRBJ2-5	CASSLFSGQETQYF	TGTGCCAGCAGTTTATTCAGCGGACAAGAGACCCAGTACTTC
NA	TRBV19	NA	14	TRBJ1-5	CASQKTVVSQPQHF	TGTGCCAGCCAGAAGACAGTGGTGTCCCAGCCCCAGCATTTT